This entry concerns a single T cell receptor (beta chain). The data are from a study of blood T cell repertoires in COVID-19. Study information: Both acute and convalescent COVID-19 samples were obtained from the United States, Italy and Spain.

The CDR3 has 17 amino acids. From germline, CDR1 is SGDLS and CDR2 YYNGEE. Deletions cut 0 bases from V and 0 bases from J, with 12 bases between. Methods used by the authors: Scientists estimated how many nucleated cells there were by amplifying reference gene primers. Data came from immunoSEQ multiplex PCR; TCRdb stores just in-frame clones and leaves some out. That table furnishes V, J and clone size, whereas the DNA furnished D and trimming. The sample lists under 300,000 clones, less than 85% occurring once. The TCR originated in a woman older than 75 with active or convalescent COVID-19. The sample was peripheral blood. This chain links TRBV9 with TRBJ1-4; D call uncertain. The CDR3 DNA follows: TGTGCCAGCAGCGTAGGGCCGCCAACCGCAACTAATGAAAAACTGTTTTTT. Translated, it gives CASSVGPPTATNEKLFF.